A single sample is the source of the 20 T cell receptor beta chains below, sequenced in a study of radiation and T cells in renal cell carcinoma. Sequencing was performed with immunoSEQ multiplex PCR; in TCRdb, only in-frame clones are kept and a portion is missing. This table holds some 150,000 clones, roughly 80% found once. Described time point: baseline pretreatment blood. Regarding treatment: 15 Gy SBRT to primary tumor, nephrectomy 4 weeks later. The source material was blood, sampled from a patient whose treatment included radiotherapy and nephrectomy. These receptors all come from a woman aged 45-60 years with renal cell carcinoma.

J is TRBJ2-7 and V is TRBV6-5; D is ambiguous. The length of the CDR3 is 14 residues. Trimming stripped 4 bases from V and 0 bases from J, with 10 bases between. Looked up from germline, CDR1 is MNHEY and CDR2 is SVGAGI. The CDR3 is CASSSPRLSYEQYF. DNA for the CDR3: TGTGCCAGCAGTTCCCCCCGGCTCTCCTACGAGCAGTACTTC.

The J gene is TRBJ2-7, the V gene TRBV25-1; tentative D call: TRBD1 (6 bases). The CDR3 covers 15 residues. V lost 3 bases to trimming and J lost 0 bases, with 12 bases between them. CDR1 and CDR2 from the germline V gene are MGHDK and SYGVNS. The CDR3: CASSETDRSSYEQYF. The DNA for the CDR3 is TGTGCCAGCAGTGAGACTGACAGGAGCTCCTACGAGCAGTACTTC.

The genes are TRBV14 and TRBJ1-1; D uncertain. Germline CDR1 SGHDN, CDR2 FVKESK. The CDR3 is 11 amino acids. V was pared by 1 base and J by 7 bases, with 4 bases between. Here the CDR3 DNA reads TGTGCCAGCAGCCAAGCCCGTGAAGCTTTCTTT. This translates into CASSQAREAFF.

The genes are TRBV19 and TRBJ2-3; TRBD2 matches 10 bases. CDR3 length: 16 amino acids. Germline lookup yields CDR1 LNHDA and CDR2 SQIVND (reference sequence). V trimming: 8 bases; J trimming: 6 bases; junction bases outside the gene matches: 14. This CDR3 reads CASRVGSGGALDTQYF. The CDR3 DNA reads as TGTGCCAGTCGCGTCGGGAGCGGGGGGGCCTTGGATACGCAGTATTTT.

This sequence joins TRBV6-5 and TRBJ2-7, with D maybe TRBD2 (5 bases). The germline CDR1 and CDR2 sequences are MNHEY and SVGAGI. The CDR3 covers 13 residues. V lost 4 bases, J lost 1 base, and 8 bases lay in between. CDR3 loop: CASSFPGSYEQYF. The DNA for the CDR3 is TGTGCCAGCAGTTTTCCGGGATCCTACGAGCAGTACTTC.

J is TRBJ2-2 and V is TRBV5-5; D might be TRBD1 (5 bases). Trimming took 1 base from V and 2 from J, leaving 9 bases between them. The V gene's germline CDR1 is SGHKS and CDR2 YYEKEE (reference sequence). This CDR3 is built from 15 residues. CDR3 nucleotides: TGTGCCAGCAGCTTGACAGGAGTAAACACCGGGGAGCTGTTTTTT. Protein sequence: CASSLTGVNTGELFF. Using reference TRBV5-5 and TRBJ2-2 for the parts outside the CDR3, the full variable domain is DAGVTQSPTHLIKTRGQQVTLRCSPISGHKSVSWYQQVLGQGPQFIFQYYEKEERGRGNFPDRFSARQFPNYSSELNVNALLLGDSALYLCASSLTGVNTGELFFGEGSRLTVL.

This chain joins TRBV25-1 and TRBJ1-1; possibly TRBD1 for D (5 bases). V lost 0 bases and J lost 1, with 6 bases in between. This CDR3 spans 14 amino acids. CDR1 and CDR2 from the germline V gene are MGHDK and SYGVNS. Here the CDR3 reads CASSEYGANTEAFF. CDR3 bases: TGTGCCAGCAGTGAATACGGGGCGAACACTGAAGCTTTCTTT.

This chain uses TRBV9 with TRBJ2-1; D gene uncertain. This CDR3 has 11 residues. CDR1 and CDR2 (germline): SGDLS, YYNGEE. Trimming stripped 2 bases from V and 10 bases from J, with 7 bases between. In DNA, the CDR3 is TGTGCCAGCAGCGTTGGTTTCGAGCAGTTCTTC. The encoded protein is CASSVGFEQFF. The variable domain in full, with the rest retrieved from reference TRBV9 and TRBJ2-1, is DSGVTQTPKHLITATGQRVTLRCSPRSGDLSVYWYQQSLDQGLQFLIQYYNGEERAKGNILERFSAQQFPDLHSELNLSSLELGDSALYFCASSVGFEQFFGPGTRLTVL.

The table lists this clone with a count of one. V gene TRBV5-4 combines with J gene TRBJ2-1; 10 bases agree with TRBD2. Germline-derived CDR1 and CDR2 are SGHNT and YYREEE (reference sequence). The J segment lost 4 bases and the V segment lost 4 bases, leaving 5 bases of the junction unmatched. The CDR3 totals 15 residues. The CDR3 nucleotides read TGTGCCAGCAGCCCCCGGACTAGCGGATACAATGAGCAGTTCTTC. Translating gives CASSPRTSGYNEQFF.

The chain joins TRBV5-6 to TRBJ2-5; D is uncertain. Trimming stripped 4 bases from V and 0 bases from J, with 13 bases between. Germline V gene lookup returns CDR1 SGHDT and CDR2 YYEEEE. CDR3 length: 15 amino acids. CDR3 amino acids: CASSHVEWYQETQYF. The CDR3 DNA follows: TGTGCCAGCAGCCATGTTGAGTGGTACCAAGAGACCCAGTACTTC. The whole variable domain, remainder taken from reference TRBV5-6 and TRBJ2-5, is DAGVTQSPTHLIKTRGQQVTLRCSPKSGHDTVSWYQQALGQGPQFIFQYYEEEERQRGNFPDRFSGHQFPNYSSELNVNALLLGDSALYLCASSHVEWYQETQYFGPGTRLLVL.

The chain is built from TRBV11-2 and TRBJ2-3, with D possibly called TRBD1 or TRBD2 (5 bases each). In germline, CDR1 is SGHAT, CDR2 FQNNGV. V was pared by 7 bases and J by 0 bases, with 20 bases between. This CDR3 is built from 17 residues. CDR3 region: CASTPGDLRNSTDTQYF. The CDR3 region has the DNA TGTGCCAGCACCCCTGGGGACCTCAGAAATAGCACAGATACGCAGTATTTT.

The V gene is TRBV10-1, the J gene TRBJ1-1; the D is unclear. Deletions cut 2 bases from V and 4 bases from J, with 8 bases between. Germline V gene sequence: CDR1 WNHNN, CDR2 SYGVQD (reference sequence). The CDR3 runs to 13 residues. The CDR3 coding sequence is TGCGCCAGCAGTGAGCTGATCGGCACTGAAGCTTTCTTT. It yields the protein CASSELIGTEAFF.

J is TRBJ2-1 and V is TRBV7-3, with D uncertain. From germline, CDR1 is SGHTA and CDR2 FQGTGA. The CDR3 extends over 15 amino acids. Trimming took off 2 bases at V and 2 bases at J, with 10 bases between the two ends. The CDR3 loop is CASSLLVAAYNEQFF. CDR3 nucleotides: TGTGCCAGCAGCTTACTTGTGGCGGCCTACAATGAGCAGTTCTTC. The full variable domain, rest sourced from reference TRBV7-3 and TRBJ2-1, is GAGVSQTPSNKVTEKGKYVELRCDPISGHTALYWYRQSLGQGPEFLIYFQGTGAADDSGLPNDRFFAVRPEGSVSTLKIQRTERGDSAVYLCASSLLVAAYNEQFFGPGTRLTVL.

The rearrangement uses TRBV9 and TRBJ1-1; no firm D call. CDR1 is SGDLS and CDR2 is YYNGEE in the germline V gene. Trimming pared 4 bases from V and 4 bases from J, leaving 17 bases between. The CDR3 has 15 residues. In DNA form, the CDR3 reads TGTGCCAGCAGCCCCGAAGTGATCCTGGGCACTGAAGCTTTCTTT. Translation gives CASSPEVILGTEAFF.

V is TRBV19 and J is TRBJ2-7; 9 bases are a match to TRBD2. V lost 1 base, J lost 3 bases, and 4 bases stayed unmatched. This CDR3 has 15 residues. From germline, CDR1 is LNHDA and CDR2 SQIVND (reference sequence). In DNA, the CDR3 is TGTGCCAGTAGTATAGGTGGGACTAGCTACTACGAGCAGTACTTC. It encodes CASSIGGTSYYEQYF.

This clone was observed once. The J gene is TRBJ1-3, the V gene TRBV6-1, with a weak D call TRBD1 (5 bases). There are 13 residues in the CDR3. Trimming took 5 bases from V and 7 from J, leaving 12 bases between them. Germline CDR1 and CDR2: MNHNS and SASEGT. The CDR3 spells CASSIGRENTIYF. Here the CDR3 DNA reads TGTGCCAGCAGTATCGGCAGGGAGAACACCATATATTTT.

The chain combines TRBV4-2 with TRBJ1-2; TRBD1 agrees at 7 bases. This CDR3 has 15 residues. The germline gives CDR1 LGHNA, CDR2 YNFKEQ. Trimming removed 0 bases from V and 2 bases from J; junction bases left unmatched: 3. The chain's CDR3 is CASSQDSGQNYGYTF. For the CDR3, the DNA is TGTGCCAGCAGCCAAGATTCGGGACAGAACTATGGCTACACCTTC.

This clone has a handful of counts. This chain uses TRBV19 with TRBJ2-3; 8 nucleotides match TRBD2. Germline V lookup: CDR1 LNHDA, CDR2 SQIVND (reference sequence). The CDR3 loop spans 16 amino acids. V was clipped by 5 bases and J by 6 bases; unmatched bases: 13. CDR3 coding DNA: TGTGCCAGTAGTCTCAGTACTAGCGGAGGGGAGGATACGCAGTATTTT. This translates into CASSLSTSGGEDTQYF.

The chain combines TRBV5-1 with TRBJ1-6; tentatively, D is TRBD1 (5 bases). V shed 0 bases and J shed 8 bases, with 12 bases lying between them. CDR1 SGHRS and CDR2 YFSETQ come from the germline V gene. The CDR3 has 15 residues. Here the CDR3 reads CASSLDFGGDSPLHF. The CDR3, as DNA: TGCGCCAGCAGCTTGGATTTCGGGGGGGATTCACCCCTCCACTTT.

V is TRBV28 and J is TRBJ2-7; D may be TRBD1 (6 bases). Germline V gene lookup returns CDR1 MDHEN and CDR2 SYDVKM. This CDR3 region has 15 residues. V lost 8 bases and J lost 2, with 19 bases in between. The CDR3 loop is CASLSSGDTTYEQYF. The CDR3 region has the DNA TGTGCCAGCCTGAGTAGTGGGGACACCACCTACGAGCAGTACTTC. The full variable domain, rest sourced from reference TRBV28 and TRBJ2-7, is DVKVTQSSRYLVKRTGEKVFLECVQDMDHENMFWYRQDPGLGLRLIYFSYDVKMKEKGDIPEGYSVSREKKERFSLILESASTNQTSMYLCASLSSGDTTYEQYFGPGTRLTVT.